These 32 T cell receptor beta chains were all obtained from the same sample, sequenced in a study of T cells expressing NK-cell markers. From its re-call of the 5' RACE reads, TCRdb lists each CDR3 protein once, without DNA. The sample has some 280,000 distinct CDR3 sequences. Source material: blood T cells: a sorted CD56 or NKG2C T cell subset, CD4+ or CD8+ T cells, or bulk PBMC T cells (not recorded which). These receptors all come from a man between 18 and 29 years old in good health.

CDR3 amino acids: CASSLTQEFDEQYF. J is TRBJ2-7 and V is TRBV7-8; no DNA is available, so the TRBD1 call from TCRdb remains unchecked. The V gene's germline CDR1 is SGHVS and CDR2 FQNEAQ. This CDR3 is 14 amino acids long.

The V call is TRBV6-1, the J call TRBJ2-5; TCRdb indicates TRBD2, and absent DNA this call remains unverified. The CDR3 is 16 amino acids. Per germline, CDR1 MNHNS and CDR2 SASEGT. The CDR3: CASSLWASNVGETQYF.

The CDR3 here is CASSPHTPYNEQFF. V gene TRBV5-1 combines with J gene TRBJ2-1. CDR3 length: 14 residues. Per germline, CDR1 SGHRS and CDR2 YFSETQ. Full variable domain (remainder filled in from reference TRBV5-1 and TRBJ2-1): KAGVTQTPRYLIKTRGQQVTLSCSPISGHRSVSWYQQTPGQGLQFLFEYFSETQRNKGNFPGRFSGRQFSNSRSEMNVSTLELGDSALYLCASSPHTPYNEQFFGPGTRLTVL.

The gene calls are TRBV7-2 and TRBJ2-1; TCRdb's D gene call, TRBD2, goes unchecked for lack of DNA. Germline V gene data show CDR1 as SGHTA and CDR2 as FQGNSA. The CDR3 runs 16 residues. The CDR3 spells CASSLVGTSSYNEQFF.

CDR3 residues: CATSRGGLLAGELFF. V usage is TRBV15 and J usage is TRBJ2-2; TCRdb indicates TRBD1, and absent DNA this call remains unverified. Germline assignment: CDR1 LNHNV and CDR2 YYDKDF (reference sequence). This CDR3 has 15 amino acids.

The rearrangement uses TRBV12-3 or TRBV12-4 and TRBJ2-7; TCRdb outputs TRBD1, but without DNA this stays unchecked. The CDR3 totals 13 residues. The CDR3 loop reads CASSLARRREQYF.

The J gene is TRBJ2-1, the V gene TRBV10-3; as DNA is missing, the TRBD2 call by TCRdb cannot be tested. The CDR3 contains 14 residues. Germline lookup yields CDR1 ENHRY and CDR2 SYGVKD. CDR3 sequence reads: CAIRISGRDNEQFF.

The chain couples TRBV20-1 to TRBJ1-5. There are 12 residues in the CDR3. Germline V gives CDR1 DFQATT, CDR2 SNEGSKA (reference sequence). The CDR3 spells CSVSDSNQPQHF.

This rearrangement joins TRBV12-3 or TRBV12-4 to TRBJ2-1; the TCRdb call, TRBD1, lacks DNA for checking. The CDR3 totals 16 residues. Here the CDR3 reads CASSPFRAGKDNEQFF.

The chain couples TRBV12-3 or TRBV12-4 to TRBJ1-3. The CDR3 is 15 amino acids. The CDR3 reads CASSFWQSSGNTIYF.

CDR3: CSARTWTGGTSYEQYF. The J gene is TRBJ2-7, the V gene TRBV20-1; TCRdb indicates TRBD1, and absent DNA this call remains unverified. Germline V gene lookup returns CDR1 DFQATT and CDR2 SNEGSKA (reference sequence). There are 16 residues in the CDR3.

V and J are TRBV20-1 and TRBJ2-7. Germline CDR1 and CDR2: DFQATT and SNEGSKA (reference sequence). The CDR3 loop spans 11 amino acids. CDR3 in amino acids: CSARDLYEQYF.

This rearrangement joins TRBV4-2 to TRBJ1-1; TCRdb's D gene call, TRBD1, goes unchecked for lack of DNA. Germline V gene sequence: CDR1 LGHNA, CDR2 YNFKEQ. This CDR3 region has 15 residues. This CDR3 reads CASSQGGTVNTEAFF.

The chain couples TRBV7-9 to TRBJ2-5; TCRdb proposes TRBD1, but this gene call is untestable without DNA. CDR1 and CDR2 from the germline V gene are SEHNR and FQNEAQ (reference sequence). CDR3 length: 16 residues. The CDR3 here is CASSPRPGQDQETQYF.

The gene calls are TRBV18 and TRBJ2-3; no DNA is available, so the TRBD2 call from TCRdb remains unchecked. Germline CDR1 KGHSH, CDR2 LQKENI. This CDR3 region has 15 residues. The CDR3 is CASSLLPAGTDTQYF.

CDR3: CASRGGQTYNEQFF. The chain combines TRBV6-1 with TRBJ2-1; TCRdb's D call, TRBD1, is unchecked because there is no DNA. This CDR3 has 14 amino acids. Looked up from germline, CDR1 is MNHNS and CDR2 is SASEGT.

The gene calls are TRBV10-3 and TRBJ1-4; TCRdb calls TRBD1, which cannot be checked without DNA. The CDR3 consists of 15 residues. Germline loops: CDR1 ENHRY, CDR2 SYGVKD. This CDR3 reads CATRPSRDLNEKLFF.

V is TRBV5-6 and J is TRBJ2-3. This CDR3 contains 13 residues. The germline CDR1 and CDR2 sequences are SGHDT and YYEEEE. The CDR3 loop reads CASSDGVTDTQYF.

Here the CDR3 reads CASSQTAAGGEKLFF. The chain links TRBV4-2 to TRBJ1-4. The V gene's germline CDR1 is LGHNA and CDR2 YNFKEQ. The CDR3 loop spans 15 amino acids.

The genes are TRBV12-3 or TRBV12-4 and TRBJ1-4. This CDR3 has 12 amino acids. CDR3 loop: CASSSRPEKLFF.

The chain uses TRBV5-6 and TRBJ2-3; the TRBD2 assignment by TCRdb is unverifiable without DNA. The CDR3 is made up of 16 amino acids. The germline gives CDR1 SGHDT, CDR2 YYEEEE. This CDR3 reads CASSSSGRAGTDTQYF.

J is TRBJ2-1 and V is TRBV19; checking the TCRdb D call of TRBD2 is not possible without DNA. This CDR3 region has 14 residues. Germline V gives CDR1 LNHDA, CDR2 SQIVND (reference sequence). The CDR3: CASKGGIVYNEQFF.

This rearrangement joins TRBV12-3 or TRBV12-4 to TRBJ1-3. The CDR3 has 15 amino acids. The CDR3 sequence is CASSRWTDSGNTIYF.

This chain links TRBV15 with TRBJ2-1; as DNA is missing, the TRBD2 call by TCRdb cannot be tested. Germline lookup yields CDR1 LNHNV and CDR2 YYDKDF (reference sequence). This CDR3 spans 12 amino acids. CDR3 sequence: CATSRLAQEQFF.

V and J are TRBV10-3 and TRBJ2-7. Germline V CDR1 and CDR2: ENHRY, SYGVKD. CDR3 size: 12 residues. The CDR3 is CAISELESPQYF.

The chain has TRBV15 and TRBJ2-4; TCRdb selects TRBD1, and the lack of DNA leaves this call unchecked. Germline CDR1 and CDR2: LNHNV and YYDKDF (reference sequence). The CDR3 contains 15 residues. The CDR3 reads CATSSRDSAWGIQYF.

The chain carries TRBV5-4 and TRBJ2-5; TCRdb indicates TRBD1, and absent DNA this call remains unverified. Per germline, CDR1 SGHNT and CDR2 YYREEE (reference sequence). The CDR3 extends over 14 amino acids. CDR3: CASSLRQGQETQYF.

The genes are TRBV4-1 and TRBJ2-3; TCRdb lists TRBD1, though no DNA is available to test this call. Germline loops: CDR1 MGHRA, CDR2 YSYEKL. There are 16 residues in the CDR3. The CDR3 spells CASSQDYPGITDTQYF.

The chain is built from TRBV5-6 and TRBJ2-1; TCRdb picks TRBD2, but there is no DNA to check that call. In germline, CDR1 is SGHDT, CDR2 YYEEEE. The CDR3 is made up of 15 amino acids. Here the CDR3 reads CASSYLAGSGNEQFF.

The chain uses TRBV20-1 and TRBJ2-7; TCRdb's D call of TRBD1 is untestable without DNA. CDR3 length: 14 residues. Germline CDR1 is DFQATT and CDR2 is SNEGSKA (reference sequence). CDR3 residues: CSARARDRAREQYF.

The gene calls are TRBV7-2 and TRBJ2-5; TCRdb returns TRBD1, unconfirmable since there is no DNA. The CDR3 extends over 15 amino acids. Germline V lookup: CDR1 SGHTA, CDR2 FQGNSA. The CDR3 loop is CASSPLTAVQETQYF.

The genes are TRBV20-1 and TRBJ2-1; with no DNA, the TCRdb D assignment of TRBD1 cannot be verified. Germline lookup yields CDR1 DFQATT and CDR2 SNEGSKA (reference sequence). The CDR3 has 14 amino acids. CDR3 protein: CSARKPVPYNEQFF.